This T cell receptor beta chain was retrieved from a study of blood T cell repertoires in COVID-19. Turning to the study itself: T cells, B-cell-depleted T cells, or PBMCs provided the cDNA or gDNA that served as material.

J was trimmed by 2 bases and V by 4 bases; bases with no gene match: 5. From germline, CDR1 is MNHEY and CDR2 SVGAGI. The CDR3 runs 16 residues. The method was immunoSEQ multiplex PCR; TCRdb's version includes in-frame clones alone and lacks a portion of them. The sample shows some 160,000 clones, around 76% of them seen only once. The chain couples TRBV6-5 to TRBJ2-7, with 13 positions matching TRBD2. The TCR sequence derives from a man aged 55-75 years with acute or convalescent COVID-19. The sample consisted of peripheral blood. In DNA form, the CDR3 reads TGTGCCAGCAGTTTCTCCGGGACTAGCGGGACCTACGAGCAGTACTTC. Protein product: CASSFSGTSGTYEQYF.